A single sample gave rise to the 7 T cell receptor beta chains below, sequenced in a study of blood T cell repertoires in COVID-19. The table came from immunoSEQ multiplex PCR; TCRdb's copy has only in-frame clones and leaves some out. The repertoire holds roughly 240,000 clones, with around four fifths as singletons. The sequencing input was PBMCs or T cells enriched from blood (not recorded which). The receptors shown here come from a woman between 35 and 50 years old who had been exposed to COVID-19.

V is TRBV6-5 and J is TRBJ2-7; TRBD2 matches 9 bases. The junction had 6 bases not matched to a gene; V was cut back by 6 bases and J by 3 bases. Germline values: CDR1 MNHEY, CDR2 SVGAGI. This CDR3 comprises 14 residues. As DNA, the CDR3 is TGTGCCAGCAGACAAGGACTAGCGAGCTACGAGCAGTACTTC. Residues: CASRQGLASYEQYF.

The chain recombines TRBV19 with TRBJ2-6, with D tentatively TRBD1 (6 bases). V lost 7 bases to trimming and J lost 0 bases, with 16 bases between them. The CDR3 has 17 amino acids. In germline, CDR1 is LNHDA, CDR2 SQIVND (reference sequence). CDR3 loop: CASMTGVEPSGANVLTF. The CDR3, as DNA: TGTGCCAGTATGACAGGTGTCGAGCCCTCTGGGGCCAACGTCCTGACTTTC.

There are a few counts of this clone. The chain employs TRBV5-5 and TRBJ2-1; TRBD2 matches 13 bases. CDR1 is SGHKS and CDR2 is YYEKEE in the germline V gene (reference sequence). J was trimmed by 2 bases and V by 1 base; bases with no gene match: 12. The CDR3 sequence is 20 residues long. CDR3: CASSLIPLTSGGPPYNEQFF. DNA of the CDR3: TGTGCCAGCAGCTTGATTCCCCTGACTAGCGGGGGGCCCCCCTACAATGAGCAGTTCTTC. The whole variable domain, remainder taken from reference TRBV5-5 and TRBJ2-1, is DAGVTQSPTHLIKTRGQQVTLRCSPISGHKSVSWYQQVLGQGPQFIFQYYEKEERGRGNFPDRFSARQFPNYSSELNVNALLLGDSALYLCASSLIPLTSGGPPYNEQFFGPGTRLTVL.

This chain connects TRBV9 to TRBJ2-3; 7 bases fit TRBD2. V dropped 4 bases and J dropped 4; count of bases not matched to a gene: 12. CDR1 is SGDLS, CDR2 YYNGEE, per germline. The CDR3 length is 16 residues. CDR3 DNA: TGTGCCAGCAGCCCTGGGAGGGCGGGGGTCCCAGATACGCAGTATTTT. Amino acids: CASSPGRAGVPDTQYF.

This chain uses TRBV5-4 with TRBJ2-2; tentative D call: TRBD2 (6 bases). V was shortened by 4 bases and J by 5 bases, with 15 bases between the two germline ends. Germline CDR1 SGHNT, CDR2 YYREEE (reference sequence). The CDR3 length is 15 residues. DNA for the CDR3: TGTGCCAGCAGCCCTACTGGAGGGGATACCGGGGAGCTGTTTTTT. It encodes CASSPTGGDTGELFF.

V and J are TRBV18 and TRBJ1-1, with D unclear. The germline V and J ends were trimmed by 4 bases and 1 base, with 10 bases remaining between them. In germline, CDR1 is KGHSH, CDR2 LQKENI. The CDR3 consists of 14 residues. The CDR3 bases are TGTGCCAGCTCACGAGTGGAGGGGAACACTGAAGCTTTCTTT. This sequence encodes CASSRVEGNTEAFF.

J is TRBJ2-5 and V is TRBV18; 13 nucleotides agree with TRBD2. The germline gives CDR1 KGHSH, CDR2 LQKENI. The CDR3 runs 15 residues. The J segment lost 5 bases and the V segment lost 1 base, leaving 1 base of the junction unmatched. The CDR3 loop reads CASSPRLAGGETQYF. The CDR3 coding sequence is TGTGCCAGCTCACCACGACTAGCGGGGGGTGAGACCCAGTACTTC.